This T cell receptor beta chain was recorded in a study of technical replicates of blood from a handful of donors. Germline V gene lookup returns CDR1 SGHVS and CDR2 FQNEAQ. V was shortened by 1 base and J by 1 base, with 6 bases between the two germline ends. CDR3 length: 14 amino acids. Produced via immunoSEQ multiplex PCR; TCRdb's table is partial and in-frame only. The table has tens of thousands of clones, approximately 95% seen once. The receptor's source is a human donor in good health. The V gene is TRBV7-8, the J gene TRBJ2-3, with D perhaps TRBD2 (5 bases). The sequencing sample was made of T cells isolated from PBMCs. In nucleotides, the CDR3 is TGTGCCAGCAGCTTAGAGGAGGGCACAGATACGCAGTATTTT. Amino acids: CASSLEEGTDTQYF.